Following are 18 T cell receptor beta chains from one sample sequenced in a study of shared clonotypes between healthy human individuals. In the naive CD8 group, cells lacked CD45RO and were positively selected for CCR7, so terminally differentiated effector memory CD45RA+ cells were left out. TCRdb's table, derived via immunoSEQ multiplex PCR, lists solely in-frame clones and lacks some. Of about 2.2 million clones listed, 93% are singletons. Sequences were obtained from naive CD8+ T cells from PBMCs. The receptors were sampled from a man younger than 35 in good health. Some clones in this sample may be carry-over from other donors' samples.

CDR3 sequence reads: CASSLRQGTGAFDYGYTF. The CDR3 DNA reads TGTGCCAGCAGTCTCCGACAAGGGACAGGAGCATTTGACTATGGCTACACCTTC. The rearrangement joins TRBV27 to TRBJ1-2; the match to TRBD1 covers 8 bases. The length of the CDR3 is 18 residues. The V and J ends lost 5 bases and 3 bases, in that order; junction bases with no gene match: 17. CDR1 and CDR2 (germline): MNHEY, SMNVEV (reference sequence).

This clone showed up just once. Other nucleotide sequences in the sample specify the same CDR3. The chain joins TRBV10-3 to TRBJ2-3; D ambiguous. Germline CDR1 reads ENHRY; CDR2 reads SYGVKD. V was shortened by 0 bases and J by 0 bases, with 4 bases between the two germline ends. The CDR3 is made up of 14 amino acids. CDR3 coding DNA: TGTGCCATCAGTGAGTCCCCTAGCACAGATACGCAGTATTTT. Protein sequence: CAISESPSTDTQYF.

The chain couples TRBV14 to TRBJ2-7; tentatively, D is TRBD1 (5 bases). CDR3 length: 13 amino acids. CDR1 and CDR2 (germline): SGHDN, FVKESK. Deletions cut 4 bases from V and 3 bases from J, with 10 bases between. CDR3 sequence (DNA): TGTGCCAGCAGCCGAACAGGTCTCTACGAGCAGTACTTC. This encodes CASSRTGLYEQYF.

This clone was detected once. The genes are TRBV7-9 and TRBJ2-5; the D is unclear. Trimming stripped 1 base from V and 5 bases from J, with 8 bases between. Germline CDR1 reads SEHNR; CDR2 reads FQNEAQ (reference sequence). This CDR3 spans 13 amino acids. The CDR3 DNA is TGTGCCAGCAGCTTAGAGTCGTGGGAGACCCAGTACTTC. Translating it yields CASSLESWETQYF.

The chain joins TRBV7-2 to TRBJ2-7, with a tentative D call TRBD2 (6 bases). V lost 4 bases and J lost 6, with 19 bases in between. CDR1 SGHTA and CDR2 FQGNSA come from the germline V gene. The CDR3 consists of 15 residues. Here the CDR3 DNA reads TGTGCCAGCAGCTCCGTCGACGGGAGTCTTACCGAGCAGTACTTC. Amino acid sequence: CASSSVDGSLTEQYF.

This clone was detected only once. The J gene is TRBJ2-2, the V gene TRBV4-1; D is perhaps TRBD1 (6 bases). V was trimmed by 2 bases and J by 4 bases, leaving 8 bases between them. CDR1 MGHRA and CDR2 YSYEKL come from the germline V gene. This CDR3 comprises 14 residues. Here the CDR3 reads CASSQKDSTGELFF. CDR3 DNA: TGCGCCAGCAGCCAAAAGGACAGCACCGGGGAGCTGTTTTTT.

The chain combines TRBV7-9 with TRBJ1-2, with TRBD1 as a possible D gene (6 bases). CDR3 length: 13 residues. Germline-derived CDR1 and CDR2 are SEHNR and FQNEAQ (reference sequence). The V end was cut by 5 bases, the J end by 12 bases, with 19 bases between. The CDR3 protein is CASSPRSGDGHTF. In DNA, the CDR3 is TGTGCCAGCAGCCCCCGATCAGGGGACGGCCACACCTTC.

The V and J genes are TRBV7-9 and TRBJ1-5, with 10 nucleotides matching TRBD1. The CDR3 extends over 15 amino acids. The V segment lost 1 base and the J segment 7 bases; nucleotides outside the gene matches: 4. Germline V CDR1 and CDR2: SEHNR, FQNEAQ (reference sequence). The CDR3 region has the DNA TGTGCCAGCAGCTTAGAGGACAGGGGGGACCAGCCCCAGCATTTT. It encodes CASSLEDRGDQPQHF.

The chain has TRBV27 and TRBJ2-1; 12 nucleotides line up with TRBD2. CDR3 length equals 14 residues. Per the germline V gene, CDR1 is MNHEY and CDR2 is SMNVEV (reference sequence). The trim removed 7 bases at V and 8 bases at J, leaving 6 bases unmatched. This CDR3 reads CASTTSGSFDEQFF. CDR3 bases: TGTGCCAGCACGACTAGCGGGAGTTTCGATGAGCAGTTCTTC.

With regard to this clone: This sample includes further DNA sequences coding for the same CDR3. The genes are TRBV5-1 and TRBJ2-1, with D unclear. Between the trimmed V and J ends, which lost 0 bases and 5 bases, there was a span of 3 bases. Germline lookup yields CDR1 SGHRS and CDR2 YFSETQ. The CDR3 loop spans 12 amino acids. The CDR3 DNA is TGCGCCAGCAGCTTGGGGAACAATGAGCAGTTCTTC. Encoded protein: CASSLGNNEQFF.

J is TRBJ2-7 and V is TRBV19; D is possibly TRBD2 (6 bases). Trimming took 1 base from V and 3 from J, leaving 10 bases between them. CDR1 and CDR2 (germline): LNHDA, SQIVND (reference sequence). The CDR3 is 14 residues long. The CDR3 loop is CASSIAGEYYEQYF. CDR3 sequence (DNA): TGTGCCAGTAGTATAGCGGGAGAATACTACGAGCAGTACTTC.

The J gene is TRBJ2-5, the V gene TRBV27; 10 bases are shared with TRBD2. The length of the CDR3 is 14 residues. V trimming: 8 bases; J trimming: 2 bases; junction bases outside the gene matches: 5. Looked up from germline, CDR1 is MNHEY and CDR2 is SMNVEV (reference sequence). The CDR3 nucleotides read TGTGCCAGCGGCCTAGCGGGAGTTCAAGAGACCCAGTACTTC. Protein sequence: CASGLAGVQETQYF.

Remarks on this clone: The sample carries other DNA sequences with the same CDR3. J is TRBJ2-3 and V is TRBV4-1; maybe TRBD2 (5 bases). Germline lookup yields CDR1 MGHRA and CDR2 YSYEKL. V was clipped by 1 base and J by 4 bases, with 6 bases between them. This CDR3 is 13 amino acids long. CDR3 in amino acids: CASSQVGADTQYF. For the CDR3, the DNA is TGCGCCAGCAGCCAAGTCGGGGCAGATACGCAGTATTTT.

This rearrangement joins TRBV11-2 to TRBJ2-5; no reliable D call. The J call may not be correct, given that the DNA end is closer to TRBJ2-7. Per the germline V gene, CDR1 is SGHAT and CDR2 is FQNNGV. The CDR3 consists of 12 residues. The CDR3 here is CASSSLSYEQYF. CDR3 in DNA: TGTGCCAGCAGCTCCCTCTCGTACGAGCAGTACTTC.

The V and J genes are TRBV7-3 and TRBJ2-1; 8 bases are a match to TRBD2. The trim removed 3 bases at V and 9 bases at J, leaving 4 bases unmatched. The CDR3 is made up of 13 amino acids. Germline loops: CDR1 SGHTA, CDR2 FQGTGA. The CDR3 protein is CASSFGLAAEQFF. The CDR3 region has the DNA TGTGCCAGCAGCTTTGGACTAGCTGCTGAGCAGTTCTTC.

The chain is built from TRBV10-1 and TRBJ2-7; D is possibly TRBD2 (7 bases). CDR3 size: 16 residues. Trimming cost V 0 bases and J 6 bases, with 18 bases left between them. Germline V gene data show CDR1 as WNHNN and CDR2 as SYGVQD (reference sequence). The CDR3 here is CASSESRPGGGFEQYF. The CDR3 nucleotides read TGCGCCAGCAGTGAGTCACGCCCGGGGGGCGGATTCGAGCAGTACTTC.

The chain recombines TRBV28 with TRBJ2-4; TRBD1 matches 9 bases. The CDR3 totals 15 residues. The V gene end was trimmed by 5 bases and the J gene end by 6 bases; junction bases not matched to a gene: 8. Per germline, CDR1 MDHEN and CDR2 SYDVKM. The CDR3 nucleotides read TGTGCCAGCAGTGTAGTTGGGACAGGGATAAACATTCAGTACTTC. Translated, it gives CASSVVGTGINIQYF.

The J gene is TRBJ2-7, the V gene TRBV14; 7 bases are a match to TRBD1. The CDR3 length is 15 residues. Germline CDR1 is SGHDN and CDR2 is FVKESK. J lost 3 bases, V lost 4 bases, and 9 bases had no gene match. CDR3 sequence: CASSRIGTEIYEQYF. CDR3 coding DNA: TGTGCCAGCAGCCGAATTGGGACAGAGATCTACGAGCAGTACTTC.